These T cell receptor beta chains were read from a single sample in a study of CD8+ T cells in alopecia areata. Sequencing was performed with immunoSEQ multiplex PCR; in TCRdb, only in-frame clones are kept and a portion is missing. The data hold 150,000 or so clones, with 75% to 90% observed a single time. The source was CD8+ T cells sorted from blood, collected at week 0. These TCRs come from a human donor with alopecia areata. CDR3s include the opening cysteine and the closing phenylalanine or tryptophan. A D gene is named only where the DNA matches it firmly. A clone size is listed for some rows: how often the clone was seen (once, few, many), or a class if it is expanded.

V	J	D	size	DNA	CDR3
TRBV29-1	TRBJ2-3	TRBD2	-	TGCAGCGTTGTTCTAGCGGGAGCAGATACGCAGTATTTT	CSVVLAGADTQYF
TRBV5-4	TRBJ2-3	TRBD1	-	TGTGCCAGCAGCTTGTCAGGGGGCGCAGATACGCAGTATTTT	CASSLSGGADTQYF
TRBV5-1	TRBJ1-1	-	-	TGCGCCAGCAGCTTGGACAGCTTTAACACTGAAGCTTTCTTT	CASSLDSFNTEAFF
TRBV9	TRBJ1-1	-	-	TGTGCCAGCAGCGTAGAGGGAGGGGCTGGAACTGAAGCTTTCTTT	CASSVEGGAGTEAFF
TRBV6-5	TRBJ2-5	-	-	TGTGCCAGCTGGGCAGGTACCGAGACCCAGTACTTC	CASWAGTETQYF
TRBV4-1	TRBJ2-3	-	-	TGCGCCAGCAGCCAAGCCCCGGCTGACCGACATACGCAGTATTTT	CASSQAPADRHTQYF
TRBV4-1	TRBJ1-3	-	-	TGCGCCAGCAGCCAAGAAGGAGGTCTTGTTGGAAACACCATATATTTT	CASSQEGGLVGNTIYF
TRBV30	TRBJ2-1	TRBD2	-	TGTGCCTGGAGTTGGGGGGGATTGTCCTACAATGAGCAGTTCTTC	CAWSWGGLSYNEQFF
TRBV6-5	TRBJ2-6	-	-	TGTGCCAGCAGTTACCTCGGAGGGGCCAACGTCCTGACTTTC	CASSYLGGANVLTF
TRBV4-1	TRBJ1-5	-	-	TGCGCCAGCAGCCAAGAATCTGGACAGAACAATCAGCCCCAGCATTTT	CASSQESGQNNQPQHF
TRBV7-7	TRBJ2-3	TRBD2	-	TGTGCTAGCAGCCCAAAGCTAGCGGGAGGGGTTCCAGATACGCAGTATTTT	CASSPKLAGGVPDTQYF
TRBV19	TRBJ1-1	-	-	TGTGCCAGCCGGAGGGGAATCACTGAAGCTTTCTTT	CASRRGITEAFF
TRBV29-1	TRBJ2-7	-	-	TGCAGCGTTGAGGGTTGGGGCGAGCAGTACTTC	CSVEGWGEQYF
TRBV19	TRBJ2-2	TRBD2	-	TGTGCCAGTATACACCAGCCGGGGGGGAACACCGGGGAGCTGTTTTTT	CASIHQPGGNTGELFF
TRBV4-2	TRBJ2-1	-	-	TGTGCCAGCAGCCAAGTGAGTAATGAGCAGTTCTTC	CASSQVSNEQFF
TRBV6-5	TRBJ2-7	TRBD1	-	TGTGCCAGCAGTTACGCCGGGACAGGGGACGAGCAGTACTTC	CASSYAGTGDEQYF
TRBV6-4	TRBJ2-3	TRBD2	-	TGTGCCAGCAGTCCCGGGACTAGCTGGACTAGCACAGATACGCAGTATTTT	CASSPGTSWTSTDTQYF
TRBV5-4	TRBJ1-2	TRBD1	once	TGTGCCAGCAGCTATGCTACAGGGGTCGGGGACTATGGCTACACCTTC	CASSYATGVGDYGYTF
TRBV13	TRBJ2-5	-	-	TGTGCCAGCAGCTTAGGCCTCGCGGGACAGTCGGAAGAGACCCAGTACTTC	CASSLGLAGQSEETQYF
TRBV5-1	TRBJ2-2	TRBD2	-	TGCGCCAGCAGCCCAGGACTAGCTGAGAACACCGGGGAGCTGTTTTTT	CASSPGLAENTGELFF
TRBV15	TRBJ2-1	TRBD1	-	TGTGCCACCAGCAGGAGTAGGGGGCTGGGCTACAATGAGCAGTTCTTC	CATSRSRGLGYNEQFF
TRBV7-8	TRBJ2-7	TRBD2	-	TGTGCCAGCAGCTTATCATCTAGCGGCGGATCGTACGAGCAGTACTTC	CASSLSSSGGSYEQYF
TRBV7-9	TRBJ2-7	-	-	TGTGCCAGCAGCTTAGGACAGGACCTCTACGAGCAGTACTTC	CASSLGQDLYEQYF
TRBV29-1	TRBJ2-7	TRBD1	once	TGCAGCGTTGAAGATCCCACCCAGGGGGTCTACGAGCAGTACTTC	CSVEDPTQGVYEQYF
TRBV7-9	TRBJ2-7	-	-	TGTGCCAGCAGCCCACCGTTAGACGGAAGGACCTACGAGCAGTACTTC	CASSPPLDGRTYEQYF
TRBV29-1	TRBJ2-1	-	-	TGCAGCGTTGAAGATACGAATATCGGGAATGAGCAGTTCTTC	CSVEDTNIGNEQFF